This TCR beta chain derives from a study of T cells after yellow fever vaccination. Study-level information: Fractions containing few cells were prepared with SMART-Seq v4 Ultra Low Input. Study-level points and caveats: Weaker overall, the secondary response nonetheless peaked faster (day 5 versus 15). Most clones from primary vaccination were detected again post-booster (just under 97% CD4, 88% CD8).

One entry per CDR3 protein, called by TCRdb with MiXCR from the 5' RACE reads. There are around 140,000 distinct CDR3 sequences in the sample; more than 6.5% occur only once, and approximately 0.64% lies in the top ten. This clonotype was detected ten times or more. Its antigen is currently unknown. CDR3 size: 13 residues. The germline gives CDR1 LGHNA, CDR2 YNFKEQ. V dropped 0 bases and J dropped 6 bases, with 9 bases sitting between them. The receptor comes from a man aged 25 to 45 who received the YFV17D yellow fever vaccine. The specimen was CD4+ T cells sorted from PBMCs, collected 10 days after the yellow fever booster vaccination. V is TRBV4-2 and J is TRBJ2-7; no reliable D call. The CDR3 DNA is TGTGCCAGCAGCCAAGAGAAAATAGCCGAGCAGTACTTC. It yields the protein CASSQEKIAEQYF.